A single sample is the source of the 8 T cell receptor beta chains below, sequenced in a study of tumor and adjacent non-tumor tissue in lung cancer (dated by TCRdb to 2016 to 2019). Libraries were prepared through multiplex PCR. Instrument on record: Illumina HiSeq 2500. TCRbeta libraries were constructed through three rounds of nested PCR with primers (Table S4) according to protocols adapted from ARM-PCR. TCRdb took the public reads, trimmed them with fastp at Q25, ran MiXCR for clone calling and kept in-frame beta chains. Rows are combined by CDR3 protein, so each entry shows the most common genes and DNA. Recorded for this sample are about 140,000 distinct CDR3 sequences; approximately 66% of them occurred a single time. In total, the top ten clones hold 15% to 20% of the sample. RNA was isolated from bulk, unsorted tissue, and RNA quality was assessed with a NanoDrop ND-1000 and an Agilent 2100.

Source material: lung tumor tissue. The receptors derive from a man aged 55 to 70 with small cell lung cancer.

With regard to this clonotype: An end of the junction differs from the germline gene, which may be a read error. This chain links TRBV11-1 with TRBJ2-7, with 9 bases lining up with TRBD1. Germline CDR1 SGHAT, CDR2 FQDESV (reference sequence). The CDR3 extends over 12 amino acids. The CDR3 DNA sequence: TGTGCCATCAGCGGACAGGGGCGCGTGCAGTTTTTC. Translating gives CAISGQGRVQFF.

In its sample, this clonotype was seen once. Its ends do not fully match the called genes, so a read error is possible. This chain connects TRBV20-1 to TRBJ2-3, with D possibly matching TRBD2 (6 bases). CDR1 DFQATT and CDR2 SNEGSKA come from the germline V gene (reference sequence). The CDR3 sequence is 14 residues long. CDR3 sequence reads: CSANRSGPTDTKYF. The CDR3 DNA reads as TGCAGTGCGAACCGGAGCGGGCCCACAGATACGAAGTATTTT.

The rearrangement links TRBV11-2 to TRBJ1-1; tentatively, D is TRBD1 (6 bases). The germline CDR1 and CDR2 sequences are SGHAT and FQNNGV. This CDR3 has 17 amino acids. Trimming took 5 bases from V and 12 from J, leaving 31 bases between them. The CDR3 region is CASSRRDGQLTNTETFF. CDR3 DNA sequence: TGTGCCAGCAGCCGGAGAGATGGACAGCTAACGAACACCGAAACTTTCTTT.

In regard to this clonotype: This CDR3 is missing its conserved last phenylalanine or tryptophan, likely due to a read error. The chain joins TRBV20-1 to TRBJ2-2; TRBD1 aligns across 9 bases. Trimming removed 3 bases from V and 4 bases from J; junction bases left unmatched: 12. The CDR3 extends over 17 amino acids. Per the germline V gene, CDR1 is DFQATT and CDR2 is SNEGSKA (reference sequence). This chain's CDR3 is CSASSVAGQGSTGELFL. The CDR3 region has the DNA TGCAGTGCTAGTTCCGTTGCGGGACAGGGCAGCACCGGGGAGCTGTTTCTT.

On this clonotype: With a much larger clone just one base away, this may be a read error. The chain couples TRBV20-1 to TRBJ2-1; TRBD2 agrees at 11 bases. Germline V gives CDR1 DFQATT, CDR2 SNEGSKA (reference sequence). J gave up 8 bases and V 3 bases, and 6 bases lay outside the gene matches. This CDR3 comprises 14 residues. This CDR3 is CSASVAGGPHEQFF. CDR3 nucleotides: TGCAGTGCTAGCGTAGCGGGAGGGCCGCATGAGCAGTTCTTC.

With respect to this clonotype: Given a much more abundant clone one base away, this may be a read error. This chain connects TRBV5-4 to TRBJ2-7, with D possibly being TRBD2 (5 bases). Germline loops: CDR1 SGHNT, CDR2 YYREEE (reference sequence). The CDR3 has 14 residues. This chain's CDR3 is CASSYERTLYEKYF. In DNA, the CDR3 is TGTGCCAGCAGCTATGAGCGGACGCTCTACGAGAAGTACTTC.

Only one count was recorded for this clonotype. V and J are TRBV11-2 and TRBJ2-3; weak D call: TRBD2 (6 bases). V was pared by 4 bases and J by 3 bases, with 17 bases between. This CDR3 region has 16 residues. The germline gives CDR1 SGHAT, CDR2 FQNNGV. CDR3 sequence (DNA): TGTGCCAGCAGCTCAACTCTAGGAGGGAAGACAGATACGCAGTATTTT. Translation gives CASSSTLGGKTDTQYF.

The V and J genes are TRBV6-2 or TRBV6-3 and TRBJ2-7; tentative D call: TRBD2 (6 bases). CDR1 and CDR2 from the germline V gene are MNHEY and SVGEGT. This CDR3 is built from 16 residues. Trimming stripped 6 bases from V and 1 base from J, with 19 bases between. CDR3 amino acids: CASSRVGLAESYEQYV. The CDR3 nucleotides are TGTGCCAGCAGCAGGGTGGGTTTAGCGGAATCCTACGAGCAGTACGTC.